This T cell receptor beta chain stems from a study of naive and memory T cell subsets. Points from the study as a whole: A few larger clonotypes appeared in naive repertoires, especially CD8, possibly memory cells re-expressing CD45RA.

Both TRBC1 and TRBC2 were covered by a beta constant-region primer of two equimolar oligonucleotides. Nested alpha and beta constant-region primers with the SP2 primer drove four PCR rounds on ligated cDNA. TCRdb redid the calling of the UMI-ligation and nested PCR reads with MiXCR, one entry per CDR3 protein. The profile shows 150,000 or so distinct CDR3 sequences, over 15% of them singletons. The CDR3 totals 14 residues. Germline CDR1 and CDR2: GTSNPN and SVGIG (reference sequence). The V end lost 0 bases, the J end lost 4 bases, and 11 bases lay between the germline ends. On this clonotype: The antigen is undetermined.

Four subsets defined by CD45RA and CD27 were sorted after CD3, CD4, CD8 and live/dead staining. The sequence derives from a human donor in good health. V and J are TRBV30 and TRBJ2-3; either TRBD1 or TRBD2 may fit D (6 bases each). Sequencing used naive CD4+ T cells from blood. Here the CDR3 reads CAWSVWGAADTQYF. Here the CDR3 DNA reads TGTGCCTGGAGTGTATGGGGGGCGGCAGATACGCAGTATTTT.